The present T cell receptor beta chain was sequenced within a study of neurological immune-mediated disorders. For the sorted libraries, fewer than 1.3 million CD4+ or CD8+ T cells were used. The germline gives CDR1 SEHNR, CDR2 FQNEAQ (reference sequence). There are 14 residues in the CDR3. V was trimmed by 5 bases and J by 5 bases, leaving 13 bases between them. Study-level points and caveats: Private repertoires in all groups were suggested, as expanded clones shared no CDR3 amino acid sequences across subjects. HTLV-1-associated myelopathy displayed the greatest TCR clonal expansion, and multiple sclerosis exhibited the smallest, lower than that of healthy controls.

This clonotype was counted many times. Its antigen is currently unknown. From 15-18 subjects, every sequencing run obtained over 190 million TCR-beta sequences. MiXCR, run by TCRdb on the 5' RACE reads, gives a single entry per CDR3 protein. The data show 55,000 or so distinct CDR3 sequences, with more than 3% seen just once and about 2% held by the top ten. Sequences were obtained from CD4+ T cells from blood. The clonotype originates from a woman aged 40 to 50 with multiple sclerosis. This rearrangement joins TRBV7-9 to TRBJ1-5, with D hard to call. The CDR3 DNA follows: TGTGCCAGCAGCGCGACCGGGGTTTATCAGCCCCAGCATTTT. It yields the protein CASSATGVYQPQHF. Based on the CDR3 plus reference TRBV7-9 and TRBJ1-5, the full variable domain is DTGVSQNPRHKITKRGQNVTFRCDPISEHNRLYWYRQTLGQGPEFLTYFQNEAQLEKSRLLSDRFSAERPKGSFSTLEIQRTEQGDSAMYLCASSATGVYQPQHFGDGTRLSIL.